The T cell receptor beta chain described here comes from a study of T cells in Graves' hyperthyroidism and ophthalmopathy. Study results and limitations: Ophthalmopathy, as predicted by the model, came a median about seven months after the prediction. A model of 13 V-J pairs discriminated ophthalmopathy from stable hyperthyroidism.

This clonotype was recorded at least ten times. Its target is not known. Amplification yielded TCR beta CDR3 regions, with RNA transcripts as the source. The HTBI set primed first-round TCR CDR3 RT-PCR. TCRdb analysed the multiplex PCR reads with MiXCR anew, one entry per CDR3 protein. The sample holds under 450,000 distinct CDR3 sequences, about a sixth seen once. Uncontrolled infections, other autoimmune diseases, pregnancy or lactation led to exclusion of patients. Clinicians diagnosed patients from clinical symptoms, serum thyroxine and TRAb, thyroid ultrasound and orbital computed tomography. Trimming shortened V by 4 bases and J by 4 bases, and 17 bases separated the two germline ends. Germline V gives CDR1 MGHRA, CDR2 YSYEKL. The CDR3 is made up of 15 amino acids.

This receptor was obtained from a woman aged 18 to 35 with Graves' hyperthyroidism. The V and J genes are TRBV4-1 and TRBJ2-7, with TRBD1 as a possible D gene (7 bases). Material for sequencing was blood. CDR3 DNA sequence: TGCGCCAGCAGCCGTGGGACAGCCGGGACTTACGAGCAGTACTTC. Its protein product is CASSRGTAGTYEQYF.